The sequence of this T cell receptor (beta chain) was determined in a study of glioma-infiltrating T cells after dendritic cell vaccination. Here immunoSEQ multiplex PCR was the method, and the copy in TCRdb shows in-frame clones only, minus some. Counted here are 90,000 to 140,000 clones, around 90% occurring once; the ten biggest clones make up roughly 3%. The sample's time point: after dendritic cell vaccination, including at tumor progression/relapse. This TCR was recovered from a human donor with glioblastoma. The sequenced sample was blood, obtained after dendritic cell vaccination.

For the CDR3, the DNA is TGTGCCAGCAGCCTCGGGACTACCACTGAGCAGTTCTTC. Protein sequence: CASSLGTTTEQFF. V is TRBV9 and J is TRBJ2-1; 7 nucleotides line up with TRBD2. Germline V lookup: CDR1 SGDLS, CDR2 YYNGEE. V shed 4 bases, J shed 9 bases, and the junction held 7 bases outside the gene matches. The CDR3 has 13 residues.